The 7 T cell receptor beta chains given below trace back to one sample, sequenced in a study of T cells after yellow fever vaccination. TCRdb used MiXCR to reprocess the 5' RACE reads, holding one entry per CDR3 protein. The data show 4,500 to 6,000 distinct CDR3 sequences, 5% to 6.5% seen once. Sequences were derived from PBMCs, either bulk or a sorted T-cell subset (CD4+, CD8+, memory, or dextramer-sorted; not recorded which), sampled approximately 16 days after the first yellow fever vaccination. These receptors all stem from a young man who received the YFV17D yellow fever vaccine.

The chain is built from TRBV19 and TRBJ2-7; D unclear. With 6 bases removed from V and 10 bases from J, the gap between germline ends came to 13 bases. The CDR3 length is 11 residues. Germline values: CDR1 LNHDA, CDR2 SQIVND (reference sequence). CDR3 nucleotide sequence: TGTGCCAGTAGACACGCAGGTACCCAGTACTTC. Translation gives CASRHAGTQYF.

The sample holds many counts of this clonotype. The chain joins TRBV7-2 to TRBJ2-3; D possibly corresponds to TRBD1 (6 bases). Trimming shortened V by 1 base and J by 3 bases, and 17 bases separated the two germline ends. CDR1 and CDR2 (germline): SGHTA, FQGNSA. The length of the CDR3 is 17 residues. CDR3 in amino acids: CASSLGGLGGNTDTQYF. CDR3 sequence (DNA): TGTGCCAGCAGCTTAGGCGGGTTAGGGGGTAATACAGATACGCAGTATTTT.

This clonotype was recorded many times. The chain combines TRBV11-2 with TRBJ1-2; D perhaps matches TRBD1 (6 bases). The CDR3 contains 16 residues. V dropped 7 bases and J dropped 5 bases, with 23 bases sitting between them. CDR1 and CDR2 (germline): SGHAT, FQNNGV. The CDR3 nucleotides are TGTGCCAGCAACACCCTCAGGGGACCCCTAGAGTATGGCTACACCTTC. Protein product: CASNTLRGPLEYGYTF.

There are many counts of this clonotype. The V and J genes are TRBV12-3 or TRBV12-4 and TRBJ1-3; tentative D call: TRBD1 (6 bases). V was clipped by 5 bases and J by 2 bases, with 10 bases between them. The CDR3 has 14 amino acids. The CDR3 here is CASSATGTGNTIYF. The CDR3 DNA follows: TGTGCCAGCAGTGCTACAGGGACTGGAAACACCATATATTTT.

This clonotype was detected many times. This sequence joins TRBV19 and TRBJ2-1; D possibly matches TRBD1 or TRBD2 (5 bases each). Per the germline V gene, CDR1 is LNHDA and CDR2 is SQIVND (reference sequence). CDR3 length: 16 amino acids. Trimming removed 3 bases at V and 6 bases at J, with 18 bases between. CDR3 loop: CASSIGGQGPFNEQFF. In nucleotides, the CDR3 is TGTGCCAGTAGTATTGGGGGTCAGGGCCCCTTCAATGAGCAGTTCTTC.

This clonotype occurred many times. V usage is TRBV2 and J usage is TRBJ2-3; TRBD2 matches 7 bases. V lost 4 bases, J lost 2 bases, and 3 bases stayed unmatched. The germline V gene encodes CDR1 SNHLY and CDR2 FYNNEI. The CDR3 is made up of 14 amino acids. This CDR3 is CASSARGNTDTQYF. The DNA for the CDR3 is TGTGCCAGCAGTGCGCGGGGGAACACAGATACGCAGTATTTT.

This clonotype was recorded many times. The CDR3 coding sequence is TGTGCCAGCAGGGGAGGACAGGGTGCAGATACGCAGTATTTT. It translates to CASRGGQGADTQYF. The chain combines TRBV11-2 with TRBJ2-3; 8 nucleotides align to TRBD1. V was clipped by 6 bases and J by 4 bases; unmatched bases: 6. The germline CDR1 and CDR2 sequences are SGHAT and FQNNGV. The CDR3 has 14 amino acids.